These T cell receptor beta chains were read from a single sample in a study of blood T cell repertoires in COVID-19. Using immunoSEQ multiplex PCR, the repertoire was profiled, and TCRdb retains in-frame clones only, with some absent. The sample holds 250,000 to 300,000 clones, approximately 88% seen once. Sequenced: peripheral blood. The origin of the receptors is a woman in her 70s with COVID-19, enrolled during active disease. The CDR3 runs from the conserved cysteine through the conserved F or W. A D gene is named only where the DNA matches it firmly. A row's size may be missing; if present it is once, few, many or a size class.

d_call	v_call	clone_size	j_call	cdr3_nt	cdr3_aa
-	TRBV29-1	few	TRBJ2-7	TGCAGCGTTGGACAGAGCTACGAGCAGTACTTC	CSVGQSYEQYF
-	TRBV2	-	TRBJ2-1	TGTGCCAGCAGTGAACTAAACAATGAGCAGTTCTTC	CASSELNNEQFF
-	TRBV7-9	-	TRBJ1-4	TGTGCCAGCAGCTCGACTGTGGACAGCCTAGGAAATGAAAAACTGTTTTTT	CASSSTVDSLGNEKLFF
-	TRBV28	once	TRBJ2-7	TGTGCCAGCAGTTCAGGACAGAGCTACGAGCAGTACTTC	CASSSGQSYEQYF
TRBD1	TRBV9	-	TRBJ2-5	TGTGCCAGCAGCAAGACAGGGGGCAGGGAGACCCAGTACTTC	CASSKTGGRETQYF
TRBD1	TRBV7-9	-	TRBJ1-6	TGTGCCAGCAGCTTAAGACAGGGTGATTCACCCCTCCACTTT	CASSLRQGDSPLHF
-	TRBV15	-	TRBJ2-3	TGTGCCACCAGCAGAGGAGGGGGGGGAGATACGCAGTATTTT	CATSRGGGGDTQYF
TRBD1	TRBV19	-	TRBJ1-2	TGTGCCAGTAGTATTGGACAGGGGGCGCAGCCAGGCTCTGGCTACACCTTC	CASSIGQGAQPGSGYTF
-	TRBV6-2/TRBV6-3	-	TRBJ1-2	TGTGCCAGCAGTTCGTACAGGAGGGCCGATCCTAACTATGGCTACACCTTC	CASSSYRRADPNYGYTF
TRBD1	TRBV2	-	TRBJ2-5	TGTGCCAGCAGTGGGGACAGGGGGCCGGAGACCCAGTACTTC	CASSGDRGPETQYF